Listed below are T cell receptor beta chains from one sample, sequenced in a study of identical twins. TCRdb reanalysed the 5' RACE reads using MiXCR and keeps one entry per CDR3 protein. The data contain 550,000 to 700,000 distinct CDR3 sequences, approximately 22% of them singletons. These same records also appear under a second study, on T cells expressing NK-cell markers.

The sample taken for sequencing was PBMCs. These receptors all stem from a young woman in good health. CDR3s leave out the opening cysteine and the closing phenylalanine or tryptophan. Size is stated for part of the rows, as once, few or many counts, or as a class when the clone is expanded.

j_call	clone_size	v_call	cdr3_aa
TRBJ2-7	NA	TRBV7-9	ASSLWELDSYEQY
TRBJ1-1	few	TRBV16	ASSQGIPF
TRBJ1-5	few	TRBV15	ATSPRGWEEQPQH
TRBJ2-3	NA	TRBV7-8	ASSRGLAGEGGTQY
TRBJ2-1	NA	TRBV20-1	SASSSGTYNEQF
TRBJ2-3	few	TRBV20-1	SGKALYPPDTQY
TRBJ2-7	NA	TRBV6-5	ASSYSYRETYEQY
TRBJ2-7	NA	TRBV20-1	SARGQPRSYEQY
TRBJ1-5	few	TRBV7-2	ASSVQGFSNQPQH
TRBJ2-7	many	TRBV2	ASSEMPSGGYEQY
TRBJ2-1	NA	TRBV7-8	ASSSAEVGNEQF
TRBJ1-4	few	TRBV10-3	AISEFGIATNEKLF
TRBJ2-7	many	TRBV20-1	SARGLDTYEQY
TRBJ1-1	NA	TRBV5-5	ASSIFKGEAF
TRBJ2-1	few	TRBV6-5	ASSYNHNEQF
TRBJ2-7	NA	TRBV29-1	SVEAAGSYEQY
TRBJ2-7	NA	TRBV5-1	ASSHGTGDLYEQY
TRBJ1-1	few	TRBV6-6	ASRGGGVTEAF
TRBJ2-7	NA	TRBV12-3/TRBV12-4	ASSLGTSGGVKQY
TRBJ2-2	NA	TRBV5-1	ASSLLAGEAGELF
TRBJ2-7	few	TRBV12-3/TRBV12-4	ASRHREIYEQY
TRBJ2-5	NA	TRBV20-1	SALPRTYQETQY
TRBJ2-1	NA	TRBV5-1	ASSPIVGLAYNEQF
TRBJ1-1	NA	TRBV2	ASSPVVAF
TRBJ1-6	NA	TRBV6-1	ASGRAGSLLNSPLH
TRBJ2-5	few	TRBV20-1	SARDVQQETQY
TRBJ1-2	NA	TRBV6-5	ASSYGAEISLYGYT